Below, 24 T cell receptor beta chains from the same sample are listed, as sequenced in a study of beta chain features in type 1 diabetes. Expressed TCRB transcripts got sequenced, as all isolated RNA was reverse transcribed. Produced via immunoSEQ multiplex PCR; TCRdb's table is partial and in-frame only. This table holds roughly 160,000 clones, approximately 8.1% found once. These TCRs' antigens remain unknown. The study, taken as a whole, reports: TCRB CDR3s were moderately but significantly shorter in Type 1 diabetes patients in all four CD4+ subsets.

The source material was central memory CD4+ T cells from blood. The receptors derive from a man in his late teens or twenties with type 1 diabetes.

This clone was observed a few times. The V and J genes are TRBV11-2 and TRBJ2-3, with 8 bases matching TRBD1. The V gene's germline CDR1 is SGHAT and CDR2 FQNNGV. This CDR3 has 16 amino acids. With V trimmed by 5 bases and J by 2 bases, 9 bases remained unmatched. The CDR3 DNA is TGTGCCAGCAGCGGACACAGGGGGACCCACACAGATACGCAGTATTTT. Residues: CASSGHRGTHTDTQYF. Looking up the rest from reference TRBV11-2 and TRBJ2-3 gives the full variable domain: EAGVAQSPRYKIIEKRQSVAFWCNPISGHATLYWYQQILGQGPKLLIQFQNNGVVDDSQLPKDRFSAERLKGVDSTLKIQPAKLEDSAVYLCASSGHRGTHTDTQYFGPGTRLTVL.

This chain's CDR3 is CASSSRQQQFF. In nucleotides, the CDR3 is TGTGCCAGCAGTTCCCGACAGCAGCAGTTCTTC. The chain has TRBV28 and TRBJ2-1; a weak D match, TRBD1 (5 bases). Germline CDR1 MDHEN, CDR2 SYDVKM. Between the trimmed V and J ends, which lost 4 bases and 11 bases, there was a span of 9 bases. The CDR3 loop spans 11 amino acids.

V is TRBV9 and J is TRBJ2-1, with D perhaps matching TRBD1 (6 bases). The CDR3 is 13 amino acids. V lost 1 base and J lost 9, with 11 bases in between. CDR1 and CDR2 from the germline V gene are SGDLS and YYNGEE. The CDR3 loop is CASSVLRGGEQFF. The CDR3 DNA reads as TGTGCCAGCAGCGTACTTAGAGGGGGTGAGCAGTTCTTC.

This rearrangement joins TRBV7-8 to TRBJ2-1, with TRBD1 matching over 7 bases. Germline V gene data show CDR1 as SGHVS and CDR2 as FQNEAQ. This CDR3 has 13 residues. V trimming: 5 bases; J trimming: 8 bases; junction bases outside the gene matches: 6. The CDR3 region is CASSPDRLHEQFF. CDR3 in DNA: TGTGCCAGCAGCCCGGACAGGCTCCATGAGCAGTTCTTC.

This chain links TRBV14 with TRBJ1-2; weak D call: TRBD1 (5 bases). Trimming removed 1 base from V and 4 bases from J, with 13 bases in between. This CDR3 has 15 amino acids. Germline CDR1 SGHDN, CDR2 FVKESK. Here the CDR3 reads CASSQVAGWGYGYTF. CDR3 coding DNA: TGTGCCAGCAGCCAAGTCGCAGGGTGGGGCTATGGCTACACCTTC.

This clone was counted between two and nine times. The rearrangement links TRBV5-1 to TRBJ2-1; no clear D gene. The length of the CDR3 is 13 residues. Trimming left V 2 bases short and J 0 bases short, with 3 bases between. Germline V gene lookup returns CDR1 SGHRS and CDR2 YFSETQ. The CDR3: CASSFGSYNEQFF. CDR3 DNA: TGCGCCAGCAGCTTCGGCTCCTACAATGAGCAGTTCTTC.

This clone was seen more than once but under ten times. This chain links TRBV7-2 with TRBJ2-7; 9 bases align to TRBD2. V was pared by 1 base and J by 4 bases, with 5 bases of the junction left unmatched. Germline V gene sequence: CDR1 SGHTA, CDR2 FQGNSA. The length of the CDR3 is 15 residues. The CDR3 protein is CASSLVRGGEYEQYF. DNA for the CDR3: TGTGCCAGCAGCTTAGTACGCGGGGGGGAGTACGAGCAGTACTTC.

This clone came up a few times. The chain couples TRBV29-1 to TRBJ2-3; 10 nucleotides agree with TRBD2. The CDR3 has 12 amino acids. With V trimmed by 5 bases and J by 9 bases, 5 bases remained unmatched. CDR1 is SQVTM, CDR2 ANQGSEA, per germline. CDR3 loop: CSVQREGLTQYF. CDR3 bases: TGCAGCGTTCAGCGGGAGGGCCTCACGCAGTATTTT.

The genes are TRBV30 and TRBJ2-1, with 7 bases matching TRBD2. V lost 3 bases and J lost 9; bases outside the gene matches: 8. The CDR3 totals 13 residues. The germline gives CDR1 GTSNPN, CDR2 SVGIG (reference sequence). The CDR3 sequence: CAWRTGGGGEQFF. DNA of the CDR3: TGTGCCTGGAGGACGGGGGGAGGAGGTGAGCAGTTCTTC. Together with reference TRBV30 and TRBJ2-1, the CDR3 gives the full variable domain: SQTIHQWPATLVQPVGSPLSLECTVEGTSNPNLYWYRQAAGRGLQLLFYSVGIGQISSEVPQNLSASRPQDRQFILSSKKLLLSDSGFYLCAWRTGGGGEQFFGPGTRLTVL.

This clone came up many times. The CDR3 loop is CASSTLEGKGEKLFF. The CDR3 region has the DNA TGTGCCAGCAGCACTTTAGAGGGAAAGGGTGAAAAACTGTTTTTT. The chain has TRBV28 and TRBJ1-4; D gene unclear. This CDR3 comprises 15 residues. Germline V gene data show CDR1 as MDHEN and CDR2 as SYDVKM. Trimming shortened V by 6 bases and J by 7 bases, and 18 bases separated the two germline ends.

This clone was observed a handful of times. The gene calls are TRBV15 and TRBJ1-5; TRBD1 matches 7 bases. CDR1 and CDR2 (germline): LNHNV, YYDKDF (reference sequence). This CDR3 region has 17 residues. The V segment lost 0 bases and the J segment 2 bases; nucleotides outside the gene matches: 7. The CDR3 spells CATSRDRGGAGNQPQHF. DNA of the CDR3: TGTGCCACCAGCAGAGATCGAGGGGGCGCGGGCAATCAGCCCCAGCATTTT.

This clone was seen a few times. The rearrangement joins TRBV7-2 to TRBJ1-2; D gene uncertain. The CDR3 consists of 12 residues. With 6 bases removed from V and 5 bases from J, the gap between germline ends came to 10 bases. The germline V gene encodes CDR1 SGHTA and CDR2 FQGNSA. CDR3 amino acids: CASSKEGYGYTF. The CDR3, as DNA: TGTGCCAGCAGTAAAGAGGGATATGGCTACACCTTC. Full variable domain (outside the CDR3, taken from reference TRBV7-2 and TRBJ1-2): GAGVSQSPSNKVTEKGKDVELRCDPISGHTALYWYRQSLGQGLEFLIYFQGNSAPDKSGLPSDRFSAERTGGSVSTLTIQRTQQEDSAVYLCASSKEGYGYTFGSGTRLTVV.

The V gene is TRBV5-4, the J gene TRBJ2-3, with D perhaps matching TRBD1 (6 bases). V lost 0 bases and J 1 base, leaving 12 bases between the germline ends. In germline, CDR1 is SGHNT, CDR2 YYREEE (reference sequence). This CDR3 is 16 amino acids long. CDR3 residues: CASSLGGRGGTDTQYF. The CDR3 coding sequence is TGTGCCAGCAGCTTGGGGGGGCGCGGAGGCACAGATACGCAGTATTTT.

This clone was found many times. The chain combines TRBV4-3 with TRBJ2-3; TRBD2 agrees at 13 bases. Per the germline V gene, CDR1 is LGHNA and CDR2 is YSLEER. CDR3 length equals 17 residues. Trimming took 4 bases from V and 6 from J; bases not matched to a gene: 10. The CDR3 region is CASSRGTSGDPLDTQYF. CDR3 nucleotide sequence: TGCGCCAGCAGCCGTGGGACTAGCGGGGACCCTCTTGATACGCAGTATTTT.

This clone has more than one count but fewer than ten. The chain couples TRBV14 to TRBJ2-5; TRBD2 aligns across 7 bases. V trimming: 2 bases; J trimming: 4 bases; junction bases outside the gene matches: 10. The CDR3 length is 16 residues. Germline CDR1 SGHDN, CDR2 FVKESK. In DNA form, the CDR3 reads TGTGCCAGCAGCCAATGGGCGGGAGATAAAGGAGAGACCCAGTACTTC. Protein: CASSQWAGDKGETQYF. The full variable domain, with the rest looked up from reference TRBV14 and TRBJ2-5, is EAGVTQFPSHSVIEKGQTVTLRCDPISGHDNLYWYRRVMGKEIKFLLHFVKESKQDESGMPNNRFLAERTGGTYSTLKVQPAELEDSGVYFCASSQWAGDKGETQYFGPGTRLLVL.

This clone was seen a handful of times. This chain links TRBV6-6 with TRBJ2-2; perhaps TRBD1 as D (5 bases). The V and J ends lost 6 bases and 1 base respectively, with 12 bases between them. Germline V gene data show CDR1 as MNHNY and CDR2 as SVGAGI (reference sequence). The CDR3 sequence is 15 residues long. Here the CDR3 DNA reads TGTGCCAGCAGAGAATCAAGGGGGAACACCGGGGAGCTGTTTTTT. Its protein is CASRESRGNTGELFF.

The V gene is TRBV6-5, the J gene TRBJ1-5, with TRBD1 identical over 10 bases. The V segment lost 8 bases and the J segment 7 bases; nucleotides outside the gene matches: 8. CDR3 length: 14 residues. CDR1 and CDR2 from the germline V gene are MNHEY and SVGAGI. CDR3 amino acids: CASGFGQGGQPQHF. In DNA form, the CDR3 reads TGTGCCAGCGGCTTCGGACAGGGGGGGCAGCCCCAGCATTTT.

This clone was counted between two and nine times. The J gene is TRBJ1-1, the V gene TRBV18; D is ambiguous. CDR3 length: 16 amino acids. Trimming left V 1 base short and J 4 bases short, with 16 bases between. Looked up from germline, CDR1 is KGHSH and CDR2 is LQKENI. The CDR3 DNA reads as TGTGCCAGCTCACCACGGTTGGCGGAGTCAGTCACTGAAGCTTTCTTT. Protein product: CASSPRLAESVTEAFF.

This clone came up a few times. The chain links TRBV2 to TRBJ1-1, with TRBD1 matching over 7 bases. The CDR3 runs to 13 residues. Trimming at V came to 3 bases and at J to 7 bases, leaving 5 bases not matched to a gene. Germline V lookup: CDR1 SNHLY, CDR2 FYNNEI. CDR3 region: CASSETGTSEAFF. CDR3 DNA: TGTGCCAGCAGTGAGACAGGGACTAGTGAAGCTTTCTTT.

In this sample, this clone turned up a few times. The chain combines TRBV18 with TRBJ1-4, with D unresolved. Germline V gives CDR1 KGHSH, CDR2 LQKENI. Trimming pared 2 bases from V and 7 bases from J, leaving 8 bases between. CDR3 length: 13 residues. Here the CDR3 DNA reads TGTGCCAGCTCACCAGGGCCACGTGAAAAACTGTTTTTT. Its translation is CASSPGPREKLFF.

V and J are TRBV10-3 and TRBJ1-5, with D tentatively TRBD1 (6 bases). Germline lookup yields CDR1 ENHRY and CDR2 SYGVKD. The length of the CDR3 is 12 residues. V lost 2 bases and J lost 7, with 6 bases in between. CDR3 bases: TGTGCCATCAGTGAGGGGGGCCAGCCCCAGCATTTT. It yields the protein CAISEGGQPQHF.

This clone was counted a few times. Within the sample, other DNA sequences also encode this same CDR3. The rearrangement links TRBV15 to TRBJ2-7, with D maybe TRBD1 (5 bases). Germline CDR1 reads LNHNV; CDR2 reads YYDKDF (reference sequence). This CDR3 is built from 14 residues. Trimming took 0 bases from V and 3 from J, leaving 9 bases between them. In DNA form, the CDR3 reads TGTGCCACCAGCAGAGAGGGGCAGCTCTACGAGCAGTACTTC. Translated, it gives CATSREGQLYEQYF.

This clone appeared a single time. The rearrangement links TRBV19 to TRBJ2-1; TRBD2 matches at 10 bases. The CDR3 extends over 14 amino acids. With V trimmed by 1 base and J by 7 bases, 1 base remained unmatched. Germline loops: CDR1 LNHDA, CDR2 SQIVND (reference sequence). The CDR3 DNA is TGTGCCAGTAGTATAGCACTAGCGGGAAATGAGCAGTTCTTC. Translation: CASSIALAGNEQFF.

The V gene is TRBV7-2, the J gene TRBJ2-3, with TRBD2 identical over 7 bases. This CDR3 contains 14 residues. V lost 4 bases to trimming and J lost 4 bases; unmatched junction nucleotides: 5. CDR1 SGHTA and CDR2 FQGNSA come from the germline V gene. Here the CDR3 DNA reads TGTGCCAGCAGCTCCCGACTAGCAGCAGATACGCAGTATTTT. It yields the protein CASSSRLAADTQYF.